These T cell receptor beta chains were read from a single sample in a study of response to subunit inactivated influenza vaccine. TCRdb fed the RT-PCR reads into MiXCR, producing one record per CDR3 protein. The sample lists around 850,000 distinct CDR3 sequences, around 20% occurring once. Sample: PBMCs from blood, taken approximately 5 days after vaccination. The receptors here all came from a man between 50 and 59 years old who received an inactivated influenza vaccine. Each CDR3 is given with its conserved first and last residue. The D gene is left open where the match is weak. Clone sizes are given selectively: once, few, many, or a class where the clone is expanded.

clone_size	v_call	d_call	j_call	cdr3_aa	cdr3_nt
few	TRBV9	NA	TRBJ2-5	CASSPVGRVGGETQYF	TGTGCCAGCAGCCCCGTAGGGCGGGTAGGTGGAGAGACCCAGTACTTC
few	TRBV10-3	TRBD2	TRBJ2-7	CAIRERLADTYEQYF	TGTGCCATCAGAGAAAGACTAGCGGATACCTACGAGCAGTACTTC
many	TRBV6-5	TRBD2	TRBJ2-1	CASSYVLSGVSSYNEQFF	TGTGCCAGCAGTTACGTCCTTAGCGGGGTAAGCTCCTACAATGAGCAGTTCTTC
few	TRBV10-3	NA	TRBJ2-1	CAISELGGRSNNEQFF	TGTGCCATCAGTGAGTTGGGGGGGCGGAGCAACAATGAGCAGTTCTTC
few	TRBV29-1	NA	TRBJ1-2	CSVEEGGRKGYTF	TGCAGCGTTGAAGAAGGGGGGAGGAAAGGCTACACCTTC
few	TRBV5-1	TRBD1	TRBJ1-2	CASSPTGTANYGYTF	TGCGCCAGCAGCCCAACTGGGACAGCTAACTATGGCTACACCTTC
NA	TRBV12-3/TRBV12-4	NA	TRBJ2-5	CASSLETYPQETQYF	TGTGCCAGCAGTTTAGAAACGTACCCCCAAGAGACCCAGTACTTC
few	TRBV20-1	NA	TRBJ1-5	CSARARALRNQPQHF	TGCAGTGCTAGAGCCAGGGCGTTGCGCAATCAGCCCCAGCATTTT
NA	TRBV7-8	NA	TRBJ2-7	CASSQSTGKYEQYF	TGTGCCAGCAGCCAGTCCACAGGGAAATACGAGCAGTACTTC
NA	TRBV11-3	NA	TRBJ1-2	CASSRGPTEGYTF	TGTGCCAGCAGCCGGGGACCGACAGAAGGCTACACCTTC
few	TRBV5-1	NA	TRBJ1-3	CASSLNWTPGNTIYF	TGCGCCAGCAGCCTGAATTGGACTCCCGGAAACACCATATATTTT
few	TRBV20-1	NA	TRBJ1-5	CSVSNEYNQPQHF	TGCAGTGTTTCGAACGAGTATAATCAGCCCCAGCATTTT
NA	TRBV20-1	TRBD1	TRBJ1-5	CSARDRTGGRYQPQHF	TGCAGTGCTAGAGACAGGACAGGGGGCCGGTATCAGCCCCAGCATTTT
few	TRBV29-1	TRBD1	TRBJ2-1	CSVEDTGASSYNEQFF	TGCAGCGTTGAAGATACAGGGGCGAGCTCCTACAATGAGCAGTTCTTC
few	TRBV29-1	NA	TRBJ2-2	CSVETGLVGELFF	TGCAGCGTTGAGACTGGGTTGGTCGGGGAGCTGTTTTTT
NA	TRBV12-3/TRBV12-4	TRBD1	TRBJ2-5	CASSDRDRGRETQYF	TGTGCCAGCAGTGACCGGGACAGGGGGAGAGAGACCCAGTACTTC
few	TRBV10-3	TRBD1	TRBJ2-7	CAISEAGQGAYEQYF	TGTGCCATCAGTGAGGCGGGACAGGGGGCTTACGAGCAGTACTTC
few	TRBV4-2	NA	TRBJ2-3	CASSQAGTADTQYF	TGTGCCAGCAGCCAAGCGGGTACGGCAGATACGCAGTATTTT
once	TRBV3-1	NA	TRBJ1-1	CASSPQTGQKGEAFF	TGTGCCAGCAGCCCCCAGACAGGCCAAAAGGGTGAAGCTTTCTTT
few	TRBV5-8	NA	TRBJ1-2	CASSLERPISNYGYTF	TGTGCCAGCAGCTTGGAGAGGCCGATATCTAACTATGGCTACACCTTC
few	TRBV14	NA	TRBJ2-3	CASSQVENTQYF	TGTGCCAGCAGCCAAGTAGAGAATACGCAGTATTTT
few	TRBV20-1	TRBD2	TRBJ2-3	CSAGTSGYSSTDTQYF	TGCAGTGCGGGGACTAGCGGGTACTCTAGCACAGATACGCAGTATTTT
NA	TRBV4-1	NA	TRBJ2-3	CASSQTGLLQSGTDTQYF	TGCGCCAGCAGCCAAACGGGTCTCCTCCAGAGTGGCACAGATACGCAGTATTTT
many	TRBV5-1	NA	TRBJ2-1	CASSLSPGNNEQFF	TGCGCCAGCAGCTTGTCCCCAGGGAACAATGAGCAGTTCTTC
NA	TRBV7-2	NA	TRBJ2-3	CASSLWRGGSTDTQYF	TGTGCCAGCAGCTTATGGAGGGGGGGGAGCACAGATACGCAGTATTTT
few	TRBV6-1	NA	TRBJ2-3	CASSLGAVQGTQYF	TGTGCCAGCAGCCTGGGGGCGGTCCAGGGTACGCAGTATTTT
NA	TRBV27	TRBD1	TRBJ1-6	CASSSDRGISPLPF	TGTGCCAGCAGTTCGGACAGGGGAATCTCACCCCTCCCCTTT
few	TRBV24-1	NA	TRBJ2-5	CATSEPEGRIETQYF	TGTGCCACCAGTGAGCCCGAGGGCCGGATAGAGACCCAGTACTTC
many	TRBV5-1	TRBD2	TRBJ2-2	CASSFAGRTSSGELFF	TGCGCCAGCAGCTTCGCAGGCCGGACTAGCTCCGGGGAGCTGTTTTTT
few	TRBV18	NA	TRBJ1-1	CASSLNGGENTEAFF	TGTGCCAGCTCACTAAACGGTGGAGAAAACACTGAAGCTTTCTTT
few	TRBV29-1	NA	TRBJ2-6	CSVGQGTGANVLTF	TGCAGCGTTGGGCAGGGGACTGGGGCCAACGTCCTGACTTTC